This entry lists 8 T cell receptor beta chains sequenced from one sample in a study of CD8 T cells in Susac syndrome. RNA in amounts of roughly 0.5 to 1 ug was reverse transcribed with random hexamers. TCRdb processed the immunoSEQ multiplex PCR reads anew with MiXCR; each CDR3 protein has one entry. The sample has some 300,000 distinct CDR3 sequences, around 91% seen once. Sequenced sample: CD8+ T cells from PBMCs. Source of these receptors: a human donor with multiple sclerosis.

The CDR3 here is CASSGPEGVETQYF. DNA of the CDR3: TGTGCCAGCAGCGGCCCGGAGGGGGTAGAGACCCAGTACTTC. The gene calls are TRBV9 and TRBJ2-5; D may correspond to TRBD1 or TRBD2 (6 bases each). V lost 3 bases to trimming and J lost 4 bases, with 13 bases between them. The CDR3 is made up of 14 amino acids. Germline V gene data show CDR1 as SGDLS and CDR2 as YYNGEE.

V is TRBV12-3 or TRBV12-4 and J is TRBJ2-7; perhaps TRBD1 as D (5 bases). This CDR3 is 14 amino acids long. Trimming pared 1 base from V and 5 bases from J, leaving 12 bases between. CDR3 amino acids: CASSLGQGGDEQYF. Written as DNA, the CDR3 is TGTGCCAGCAGTTTAGGGCAGGGTGGCGACGAGCAGTACTTC.

The V gene is TRBV28, the J gene TRBJ2-1; 11 bases are a match to TRBD2. This CDR3 contains 15 residues. The V segment lost 10 bases and the J segment 8 bases; nucleotides outside the gene matches: 13. Germline CDR1 reads MDHEN; CDR2 reads SYDVKM. CDR3 sequence: CAIRQRLAGTDEQFF. DNA for the CDR3: TGTGCCATCCGCCAACGACTAGCGGGAACAGATGAGCAGTTCTTC.

The genes are TRBV1 and TRBJ1-5. TRBV1 constitutes a pseudogene. The CDR3 is made up of 15 amino acids. The CDR3 DNA reads TGCACCAGCAGCCAAGTAAGGTTCTCAGGACAGCCCCAGCATTTT. Translating it yields CTSSQVRFSGQPQHF.

This sequence joins TRBV7-8 and TRBJ2-5, with 7 bases that match TRBD1. Germline CDR1 and CDR2: SGHVS and FQNEAQ. CDR3 length: 15 residues. Trimming removed 3 bases from V and 5 bases from J; junction bases left unmatched: 9. CDR3 nucleotides: TGTGCCAGCAGCTTCCAAATGGGACAGCCGGAGACCCAGTACTTC. Protein sequence: CASSFQMGQPETQYF.

The chain carries TRBV4-1 and TRBJ2-3; D remains unclear. Germline CDR1 is MGHRA and CDR2 is YSYEKL. V lost 1 base, J lost 6 bases, and 8 bases lay in between. The CDR3 is made up of 13 amino acids. CDR3 sequence reads: CASSQGLPDTQYF. Written as DNA, the CDR3 is TGCGCCAGCAGCCAAGGTCTACCTGATACGCAGTATTTT.

The rearrangement joins TRBV19 to TRBJ1-5; D not resolved. The CDR3 contains 13 residues. Germline lookup yields CDR1 LNHDA and CDR2 SQIVND (reference sequence). The germline V and J ends were trimmed by 8 bases and 3 bases, with 11 bases remaining between them. The CDR3 loop is CASQDGYNQPQHF. CDR3 bases: TGTGCCAGTCAGGACGGTTACAATCAGCCCCAGCATTTT. The variable domain in full, with the rest retrieved from reference TRBV19 and TRBJ1-5, is DGGITQSPKYLFRKEGQNVTLSCEQNLNHDAMYWYRQDPGQGLRLIYYSQIVNDFQKGDIAEGYSVSREKKESFPLTVTSAQKNPTAFYLCASQDGYNQPQHFGDGTRLSIL.

A single count supports this clonotype. This chain links TRBV7-9 with TRBJ2-5, with TRBD1 matching over 8 bases. The CDR3 sequence is 14 residues long. V trimming: 5 bases; J trimming: 3 bases; junction bases outside the gene matches: 5. Germline-derived CDR1 and CDR2 are SEHNR and FQNEAQ (reference sequence). Here the CDR3 reads CASSRDRQKETQYF. The DNA of the CDR3 is TGTGCCAGCAGCCGGGACAGGCAAAAAGAGACCCAGTACTTC.